This T cell receptor beta chain was retrieved from a study of T cell responses to AZD1222 COVID-19 vaccine. The CDR3 totals 14 residues. Germline-derived CDR1 and CDR2 are LGHDT and YNNKEL (reference sequence). Trimming cost V 1 base and J 7 bases, with 8 bases left between them. As concerns this clone: Its antigen is undetermined. Other DNA sequences in the sample encode the same CDR3.

Broader study findings: Every sample of the repertoires postdated the peak T cell response. Across the whole spike, CD4 TCRs peaked at regions 160-218 and 743-854. Among the donors, most were white British and more were female, and clonal diversity was possibly underestimated.

Here immunoSEQ multiplex PCR was the method, and the copy in TCRdb shows in-frame clones only, minus some. The sample yields about 82,000 clones, approximately 85% seen once. This receptor was taken from an adult who received the AZD1222 COVID-19 vaccine. The V call is TRBV3-1 (or the pseudogene TRBV3-2), the J call TRBJ1-6; weak D call: TRBD1 (6 bases). The sample here was peripheral blood, taken 28 days after the second AZD1222 dose. DNA of the CDR3: TGTGCCAGCAGCCAAGTACAGGGAAATTCACCCCTCCACTTT. This sequence encodes CASSQVQGNSPLHF.